Detailed here is one T cell receptor beta chain. Method: immunoSEQ multiplex PCR; TCRdb's copy keeps in-frame clones and lacks some. Of more than 200,000 clones listed, about nine tenths were seen once; the top ten hold approximately 2%. The data were taken from a study of blood T cell repertoires in COVID-19. Study members were between 18 and 89 years old and lived in roughly 24 US regions. CDR1 SGHNT and CDR2 YENEEA come from the germline V gene. The V and J ends lost 0 bases and 2 bases respectively, with 8 bases between them. The CDR3 covers 14 residues. The sequence was obtained from a woman between 18 and 29 years old who had recovered from COVID-19. The material sequenced was PBMCs or T cells enriched from blood (not recorded which). The chain is built from TRBV11-3 and TRBJ2-7, with a weak D call TRBD1 (6 bases). This CDR3 is CASSLEQGTYEQYF. The CDR3 nucleotides read TGTGCCAGCAGCTTAGAACAGGGCACCTACGAGCAGTACTTC. Using reference TRBV11-3 and TRBJ2-7 for the parts outside the CDR3, the full variable domain is EAGVVQSPRYKIIEKKQPVAFWCNPISGHNTLYWYLQNLGQGPELLIRYENEEAVDDSQLPKDRFSAERLKGVDSTLKIQPAELGDSAVYLCASSLEQGTYEQYFGPGTRLTVT.